This TCR beta chain emerged from a study of blood T cell repertoires in COVID-19. Looking at the study overall: PBMCs, B-cell-depleted T cells, or T cells provided the cDNA or gDNA that made up the material.

CDR3 size: 17 residues. Germline V CDR1 and CDR2: MNHEY, SMNVEV (reference sequence). V lost 6 bases, J lost 0 bases, and 18 bases lay in between. The authors' processing: Amplification from reference gene primers served as the basis for estimated nucleated cell counts. Libraries were prepared by immunoSEQ multiplex PCR; TCRdb keeps only in-frame clonotypes and omits some of them. That table gives V, J and clone size, and the DNA gave D and trimming. The profile covers around 98,000 clones, with 82% appearing a single time and around 9.9% taken by the ten largest. This TCR derives from a man aged 70 or older with active or convalescent COVID-19. The sequencing sample was made of peripheral blood. This sequence joins TRBV27 and TRBJ2-4; weak D call: TRBD1 (7 bases). The CDR3 region has the DNA TGTGCCAGCAGCCTCGCGGGACAGTTAAGAGCCAAAAACATTCAGTACTTC. Protein product: CASSLAGQLRAKNIQYF.